The next 7 T cell receptor beta chains were all read from a single sample in a study of T cells in Graves' hyperthyroidism and ophthalmopathy. What was amplified from RNA transcripts were TCR beta CDR3 regions. A first-round RT-PCR of the TCR CDR3 used the HTBI primer set. TCRdb used MiXCR to reprocess the multiplex PCR reads, holding one entry per CDR3 protein. Altogether about 98,000 distinct CDR3 sequences are present, approximately 39% being singletons, with the ten largest covering 10% to 13%. The sequenced sample consisted of peripheral blood or thyroid tissue (not recorded which). These receptors were obtained from a woman between 25 and 40 years old with Graves' hyperthyroidism.

J is TRBJ2-7 and V is TRBV20-1; TRBD1 matches 7 bases. Germline V gives CDR1 DFQATT, CDR2 SNEGSKA (reference sequence). The CDR3 spans 11 residues. V shed 5 bases and J 7 bases; nucleotides not matched to a gene: 5. The CDR3 loop is CSAVRGQEQYF. CDR3 bases: TGCAGTGCTGTAAGGGGGCAGGAGCAGTACTTC.

J is TRBJ1-5 and V is TRBV9, with D uncertain. Germline V gene data show CDR1 as SGDLS and CDR2 as YYNGEE. The CDR3 extends over 12 amino acids. This CDR3 reads CASRQVGQPQHF. The CDR3 DNA is TGTGCTAGTCGGCAGGTGGGTCAGCCCCAGCATTTT.

This clonotype has ten or more counts. J is TRBJ1-5 and V is TRBV6-5; D unresolved. CDR3 length: 14 residues. The V end lost 4 bases, the J end lost 3 bases, and 10 bases lay between the germline ends. Germline-derived CDR1 and CDR2 are MNHEY and SVGAGI. This CDR3 is CASSFAANNQPQHF. The CDR3 nucleotides are TGTGCCAGCAGTTTCGCAGCAAACAATCAGCCCCAGCATTTT.

This clonotype was seen repeatedly, ten times or more. The V call is TRBV12-3 or TRBV12-4, the J call TRBJ1-6; D not resolved. The CDR3 has 17 amino acids. V gave up 3 bases and J gave up 0 bases, with 12 bases separating them. CDR3 DNA: TGTGCCAGCAGTTTGCGCCCCGAAAGCTCCTATAATTCACCCCTCCACTTT. This encodes CASSLRPESSYNSPLHF.

This chain links TRBV7-2 with TRBJ1-2; 7 nucleotides match TRBD1. The CDR3 is 12 amino acids. Germline loops: CDR1 SGHTA, CDR2 FQGNSA. The J segment lost 4 bases and the V segment lost 10 bases, leaving 6 bases of the junction unmatched. The CDR3 DNA reads as TGTGCCACAACACAGGGGACCTATGGCTACACCTTC. Translation: CATTQGTYGYTF.

This chain connects TRBV5-6 to TRBJ2-3; 10 bases are a match to TRBD2. V lost 6 bases and J lost 1; bases outside the gene matches: 8. The CDR3 covers 16 residues. Germline-derived CDR1 and CDR2 are SGHDT and YYEEEE. DNA of the CDR3: TGTGCCAGCAACTCCCCTAGCGGGAGAGGCACAGATACGCAGTATTTT. Translation gives CASNSPSGRGTDTQYF.

The V gene is TRBV9, the J gene TRBJ2-2; weak D call: TRBD2 (5 bases). The germline CDR1 and CDR2 sequences are SGDLS and YYNGEE. With 0 bases removed from V and 8 bases from J, the gap between germline ends came to 11 bases. CDR3 length: 14 amino acids. The CDR3 coding sequence is TGTGCCAGCAGCGTAGGACTAAACGCTGGGGAGCTGTTTTTT. Protein product: CASSVGLNAGELFF.